This passage covers 2 T cell receptor beta chains from one sample sequenced in a study of OX40 agonist ivuxolimab in advanced cancers. Clones were read by immunoSEQ multiplex PCR, and TCRdb kept only the in-frame ones, dropping some. The sample has about 30,000 clones; about 84% are singletons. Sequencing used CD4+ or CD8+ T cells sorted from blood, obtained in a trial of the OX40 agonist ivuxolimab. The receptors were sampled from an adult with an advanced solid tumor such as melanoma, head and neck, liver or kidney cancer.

Comments on this clone: This probably arose from a read error, given a far larger clone one base away. The rearrangement joins TRBV5-6 to TRBJ2-1, with 12 bases that match TRBD2. CDR1 and CDR2 (germline): SGHDT, YYEEEE. CDR3 length: 18 residues. J was trimmed by 3 bases and V by 0 bases; bases with no gene match: 7. The CDR3 DNA reads TGTGCCAGCAGCTTGGAATTGGGACTAGCGGGCAACTACAATGAGCAGTTCTTC. Its protein is CASSLELGLAGNYNEQFF.

In its sample, this clone was seen once. DNA for the CDR3: TGTGCCAGCAGCTCCCGGGACAGGGGTTACGAGCAGTACTTC. Translation: CASSSRDRGYEQYF. V gene TRBV7-9 combines with J gene TRBJ2-7; 10 positions agree with TRBD1. The germline V gene has CDR1 SEHNR and CDR2 FQNEAQ (reference sequence). After removal of 4 bases from V and 4 bases from J, the junction contained 4 bases not matched to a gene. CDR3 length: 14 residues.